This passage covers 28 T cell receptor beta chains from one sample sequenced in a study of PD-1 blockade in classical Hodgkin lymphoma. Relapse was seen in all patients after autologous stem cell transplantation, and brentuximab vedotin exposure was variable. Here immunoSEQ multiplex PCR was the method, and the copy in TCRdb shows in-frame clones only, minus some. The sample records about 58,000 clones, roughly 90% being singletons. Sample: peripheral blood mononuclear cells (PBMCs), taken before the second cycle of nivolumab. The receptors come from a human donor with classical Hodgkin lymphoma.

The V and J genes are TRBV29-1 and TRBJ2-7, with 11 bases aligning to TRBD2. The CDR3 loop spans 14 amino acids. CDR1 and CDR2 from the germline V gene are SQVTM and ANQGSEA. V lost 4 bases to trimming and J lost 4 bases; unmatched junction nucleotides: 6. The CDR3 nucleotides read TGCAGCGTTGGAGAACTAGCGGGAGCGTACGAGCAGTACTTC. The encoded protein is CSVGELAGAYEQYF.

The CDR3 bases are TGTGCCAGCAGTCATCCCGGGACAGCCACAGATACGCAGTATTTT. Its protein product is CASSHPGTATDTQYF. The J gene is TRBJ2-3, the V gene TRBV6-4, with 7 positions matching TRBD1. The CDR3 is 15 amino acids. Germline CDR1 MRHNA, CDR2 SNTAGT. V lost 5 bases and J lost 2; bases outside the gene matches: 7.

The chain is built from TRBV7-2 and TRBJ2-5, with D hard to call. The V and J ends lost 3 bases and 4 bases respectively, with 15 bases between them. Germline V gene lookup returns CDR1 SGHTA and CDR2 FQGNSA. There are 15 residues in the CDR3. For the CDR3, the DNA is TGTGCCAGCAGCTTCTTAGGGTACGGGCGAGAGACCCAGTACTTC. As protein: CASSFLGYGRETQYF.

Judged by abundance, this clone is large. The rearrangement joins TRBV7-6 to TRBJ1-1; D perhaps matches TRBD1 (6 bases). V lost 1 base and J 10 bases, leaving 16 bases between the germline ends. CDR1 is SGHVS and CDR2 is FNYEAQ in the germline V gene. The CDR3 runs to 14 residues. CDR3 in DNA: TGTGCCAGCAGCTTAGGAGGGGGGACACAGGGAGCTTTCTTT. It specifies CASSLGGGTQGAFF.

The rearrangement links TRBV2 to TRBJ2-5; no reliable D call. V was shortened by 6 bases and J by 1 base, with 12 bases between the two germline ends. From germline, CDR1 is SNHLY and CDR2 FYNNEI. The CDR3 is made up of 14 amino acids. The CDR3 region has the DNA TGTGCCAGCAGGACGGACCCAAGCCAAGAGACCCAGTACTTC. Protein sequence: CASRTDPSQETQYF.

The chain employs TRBV6-5 and TRBJ2-5; D call uncertain. This CDR3 is 13 amino acids long. Per the germline V gene, CDR1 is MNHEY and CDR2 is SVGAGI. Trimming left V 2 bases short and J 5 bases short, with 9 bases between. CDR3: CASSYREGETQYF. The CDR3 DNA is TGTGCCAGCAGTTACAGGGAAGGCGAGACCCAGTACTTC.

The gene calls are TRBV6-5 and TRBJ2-7; the D gene is possibly TRBD1 (6 bases). V was cut by 4 bases and J by 2 bases, with 9 bases left in between. The CDR3 is made up of 13 amino acids. Germline V gives CDR1 MNHEY, CDR2 SVGAGI. This CDR3 reads CASSWDMTYEQYF. The CDR3 coding sequence is TGTGCCAGCAGTTGGGACATGACCTACGAGCAGTACTTC.

This clone was found once. The gene calls are TRBV18 and TRBJ1-4, with D unresolved. Germline V lookup: CDR1 KGHSH, CDR2 LQKENI. The CDR3 is made up of 13 amino acids. V gave up 4 bases and J gave up 8 bases, with 11 bases separating them. CDR3 sequence reads: CASSRGETEKLFF. CDR3 sequence (DNA): TGTGCCAGCTCACGCGGAGAGACCGAAAAACTGTTTTTT. The whole variable domain, remainder taken from reference TRBV18 and TRBJ1-4, is NAGVMQNPRHLVRRRGQEARLRCSPMKGHSHVYWYRQLPEEGLKFMVYLQKENIIDESGMPKERFSAEFPKEGPSILRIQQVVRGDSAAYFCASSRGETEKLFFGSGTQLSVL.

The rearrangement links TRBV7-9 to TRBJ2-7; the D gene is possibly TRBD1 (6 bases). CDR1 and CDR2 (germline): SEHNR, FQNEAQ (reference sequence). The length of the CDR3 is 12 residues. Trimming cost V 6 bases and J 6 bases, with 12 bases left between them. For the CDR3, the DNA is TGTGCCAGCAGAGGGGGTTTCGGCGAGCAGTACTTC. It encodes CASRGGFGEQYF.

This clone came up a few times. The rearrangement links TRBV19 to TRBJ2-7, with TRBD1 matching over 7 bases. This CDR3 spans 15 amino acids. Trimming at V came to 7 bases and at J to 3 bases, leaving 12 bases not matched to a gene. The V gene's germline CDR1 is LNHDA and CDR2 SQIVND (reference sequence). In DNA, the CDR3 is TGTGCCAGTACTGACACACAGGGGTCTAGCTACGAGCAGTACTTC. The encoded protein is CASTDTQGSSYEQYF.

The V gene is TRBV6-4, the J gene TRBJ2-2; D gene ambiguous. There are 14 residues in the CDR3. Trimming shortened V by 2 bases and J by 0 bases, and 4 bases separated the two germline ends. Germline-derived CDR1 and CDR2 are MRHNA and SNTAGT. The CDR3 protein is CASSDGTNTGELFF. The CDR3 nucleotides read TGTGCCAGCAGTGACGGGACGAACACCGGGGAGCTGTTTTTT.

This clone has a single count. The CDR3 DNA sequence: TGTGCCAGCAGCTTAGAACAGGTGGGACTAGCGGGAGTCCACCCTAGCACAGATACGCAGTATTTT. Translation: CASSLEQVGLAGVHPSTDTQYF. The chain combines TRBV7-6 with TRBJ2-3; 14 bases match TRBD2. Unmatched junction bases numbered 15, after V lost 1 base and J lost 0 bases. CDR1 and CDR2 from the germline V gene are SGHVS and FNYEAQ. The CDR3 is 22 amino acids.

In this sample, this clone turned up once. The chain has TRBV29-1 and TRBJ1-2; no reliable D call. CDR1 and CDR2 from the germline V gene are SQVTM and ANQGSEA. V was shortened by 6 bases and J by 4 bases, with 9 bases between the two germline ends. The CDR3 runs 11 residues. For the CDR3, the DNA is TGCAGCGTAGGAACGGGCTATGGCTACACCTTC. This gives the protein CSVGTGYGYTF.

The chain links TRBV19 to TRBJ2-7; 8 bases map to TRBD1. Germline V gene data show CDR1 as LNHDA and CDR2 as SQIVND (reference sequence). The CDR3 sequence is 15 residues long. After removal of 4 bases from V and 0 bases from J, the junction contained 5 bases not matched to a gene. The CDR3 sequence is CASSTRDRSSYEQYF. The CDR3 coding sequence is TGTGCCAGTAGTACCCGGGACAGGTCCTCCTACGAGCAGTACTTC.

The rearrangement links TRBV9 to TRBJ2-7; a weak D match, TRBD2 (5 bases). This CDR3 is built from 16 residues. V dropped 1 base and J dropped 2 bases, with 16 bases sitting between them. CDR1 and CDR2 (germline): SGDLS, YYNGEE. CDR3 sequence reads: CASSVQSGGLPYEQYF. The CDR3 region has the DNA TGTGCCAGCAGCGTACAGTCAGGAGGCCTACCCTACGAGCAGTACTTC.

The chain employs TRBV7-8 and TRBJ2-5; maybe TRBD1 (5 bases). The length of the CDR3 is 14 residues. Trimming pared 1 base from V and 4 bases from J, leaving 10 bases between. Per germline, CDR1 SGHVS and CDR2 FQNEAQ. The CDR3 sequence is CASSLGTFLETQYF. The CDR3 DNA sequence: TGTGCCAGCAGCTTAGGGACATTTTTAGAGACCCAGTACTTC.

V gene TRBV18 combines with J gene TRBJ2-6; tentatively, D is TRBD2 (7 bases). The CDR3 is made up of 17 amino acids. Trimming pared 6 bases from V and 4 bases from J, leaving 19 bases between. CDR1 is KGHSH and CDR2 is LQKENI in the germline V gene. The CDR3 loop reads CASSRSAGATGANVLTF. As DNA, the CDR3 is TGTGCCAGCTCGCGTTCGGCGGGGGCTACCGGGGCCAACGTCCTGACTTTC.

The rearrangement links TRBV27 to TRBJ2-7; 7 bases are a match to TRBD1. CDR3 length: 13 residues. V was pared by 6 bases and J by 2 bases, with 4 bases of the junction left unmatched. From germline, CDR1 is MNHEY and CDR2 SMNVEV (reference sequence). The chain's CDR3 is CASRIGQAYEQYF. As DNA, the CDR3 is TGTGCCAGCAGGATTGGACAGGCCTACGAGCAGTACTTC.

This sequence joins TRBV9 and TRBJ2-3, with TRBD2 identical over 7 bases. Per the germline V gene, CDR1 is SGDLS and CDR2 is YYNGEE. The V gene end was trimmed by 4 bases and the J gene end by 2 bases; junction bases not matched to a gene: 10. This CDR3 region has 16 residues. CDR3 in DNA: TGTGCCAGCAGCCGAATGGGGGGGTCTAACACAGATACGCAGTATTTT. This sequence encodes CASSRMGGSNTDTQYF.

CDR3 DNA: TGTGCCAGCAGCTTAGAACCGACTGCCAAAAACATTCAGTACTTC. Protein sequence: CASSLEPTAKNIQYF. The chain employs TRBV7-2 and TRBJ2-4; D unresolved. Germline V gene data show CDR1 as SGHTA and CDR2 as FQGNSA. Trimming left V 1 base short and J 1 base short, with 8 bases between. The CDR3 extends over 15 amino acids. Drawing the rest from reference TRBV7-2 and TRBJ2-4, the complete variable domain is GAGVSQSPSNKVTEKGKDVELRCDPISGHTALYWYRQSLGQGLEFLIYFQGNSAPDKSGLPSDRFSAERTGGSVSTLTIQRTQQEDSAVYLCASSLEPTAKNIQYFGAGTRLSVL.

V gene TRBV5-1 combines with J gene TRBJ2-5; the D is unclear. V shed 3 bases and J shed 1 base, with 10 bases lying between them. Germline V gene sequence: CDR1 SGHRS, CDR2 YFSETQ. The CDR3 is 14 amino acids. The CDR3 DNA is TGCGCCAGCAGCTCGCTGACTGCCCAAGAGACCCAGTACTTC. Translation: CASSSLTAQETQYF.

The rearrangement uses TRBV27 and TRBJ2-7; TRBD1 might be the D (6 bases). V lost 2 bases to trimming and J lost 1 base, with 12 bases between them. CDR3 size: 15 residues. The V gene's germline CDR1 is MNHEY and CDR2 SMNVEV (reference sequence). CDR3 DNA sequence: TGTGCCAGCAGTTTACGGACAGATTTTTCCTACGAGCAGTACTTC. Its protein product is CASSLRTDFSYEQYF.

This clone was seen once. This chain joins TRBV7-8 and TRBJ2-7, with D uncertain. With 4 bases removed from V and 2 bases from J, the gap between germline ends came to 30 bases. The CDR3 is made up of 20 amino acids. Germline lookup yields CDR1 SGHVS and CDR2 FQNEAQ. CDR3 region: CASSYPASHRASPDTYEQYF. In nucleotides, the CDR3 is TGTGCCAGCAGCTACCCAGCATCCCACCGCGCTAGTCCCGATACCTACGAGCAGTACTTC.

This clone has a single count. The chain combines TRBV18 with TRBJ1-1, with D unresolved. The CDR3 contains 14 residues. V dropped 0 bases and J dropped 4 bases, with 9 bases sitting between them. CDR1 and CDR2 from the germline V gene are KGHSH and LQKENI. The chain's CDR3 is CASSPPSGSTEAFF. For the CDR3, the DNA is TGTGCCAGCTCACCACCGTCGGGGAGCACTGAAGCTTTCTTT.

The chain links TRBV19 to TRBJ2-7; a weak D match, TRBD2 (6 bases). The CDR3 length is 15 residues. Per germline, CDR1 LNHDA and CDR2 SQIVND (reference sequence). Trimming removed 5 bases at V and 1 base at J, with 15 bases between. CDR3 bases: TGTGCCAGTAGTCCGGGACTCGACTATTCCTACGAGCAGTACTTC. Its protein product is CASSPGLDYSYEQYF.

The chain recombines TRBV27 with TRBJ1-2; no firm D call. Trimming stripped 4 bases from V and 4 bases from J, with 10 bases between. The CDR3 is made up of 13 amino acids. Germline CDR1 and CDR2: MNHEY and SMNVEV (reference sequence). This chain's CDR3 is CASSYRESYGYTF. In DNA form, the CDR3 reads TGTGCCAGCAGTTACCGGGAGTCCTATGGCTACACCTTC.

The chain employs TRBV2 and TRBJ2-5; 11 bases fit TRBD2. V lost 9 bases, J lost 5 bases, and 5 bases stayed unmatched. The CDR3 runs 13 residues. Germline-derived CDR1 and CDR2 are SNHLY and FYNNEI. This chain's CDR3 is CARTSGVSETQYF. CDR3 DNA: TGTGCCAGGACTAGCGGGGTGTCCGAGACCCAGTACTTC.

This sequence joins TRBV7-6 and TRBJ2-5; 9 bases are a match to TRBD1. CDR1 and CDR2 from the germline V gene are SGHVS and FNYEAQ. V shed 5 bases and J 5 bases; nucleotides not matched to a gene: 6. The CDR3 loop spans 14 amino acids. CDR3 region: CASSKTGGDETQYF. In DNA form, the CDR3 reads TGTGCCAGCAGCAAAACAGGGGGCGATGAGACCCAGTACTTC. The full variable domain, its missing parts supplied by reference TRBV7-6 and TRBJ2-5, is GAGVSQSPRYKVTKRGQDVALRCDPISGHVSLYWYRQALGQGPEFLTYFNYEAQQDKSGLPNDRFSAERPEGSISTLTIQRTEQRDSAMYRCASSKTGGDETQYFGPGTRLLVL.